The 2 T cell receptor beta chains presented below share a single source sample, sequenced in a study of shared clonotypes between healthy human individuals. Profiled with immunoSEQ multiplex PCR; TCRdb holds only in-frame clones, not every one. The table lists about a million clones, around 76% of them singletons. The sequencing sample was made of memory CD4+ T cells sorted from blood. Specified subset: CD45RA-negative fraction. The receptors here all came from a man between 18 and 35 years old in good health.

On this clone itself: The identical CDR3 is also encoded by other nucleotide sequences in the sample. The V call is TRBV5-1, the J call TRBJ1-6; no clear D. Germline loops: CDR1 SGHRS, CDR2 YFSETQ. V was shortened by 1 base and J by 0 bases, with 5 bases between the two germline ends. This CDR3 region has 15 residues. The CDR3 region has the DNA TGCGCCAGCAGCTTGTTGGGCTCCTATAATTCACCCCTCCACTTT. This codes for CASSLLGSYNSPLHF.

This clone appeared a single time. The chain couples TRBV21-1 to TRBJ1-1. TRBV21-1 is labeled a pseudogene. The CDR3 is made up of 16 amino acids. The DNA for the CDR3 is TGTGCCAGCAGCCTAAAGGGGGGGCTCGGGGACACTGAAGCTTTCTTT. Encoded protein: CASSLKGGLGDTEAFF.